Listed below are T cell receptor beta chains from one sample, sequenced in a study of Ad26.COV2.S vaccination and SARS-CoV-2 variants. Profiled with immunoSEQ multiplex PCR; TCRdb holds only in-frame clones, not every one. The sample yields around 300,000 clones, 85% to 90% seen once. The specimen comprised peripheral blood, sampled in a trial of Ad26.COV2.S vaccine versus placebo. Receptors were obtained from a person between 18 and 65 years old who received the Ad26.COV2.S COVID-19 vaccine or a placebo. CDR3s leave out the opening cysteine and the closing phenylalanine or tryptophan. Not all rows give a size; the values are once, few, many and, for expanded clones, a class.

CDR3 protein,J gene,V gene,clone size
ASSYVGGNSYGYT,TRBJ1-2,TRBV6-5,NA
ASSQAPSGDTQY,TRBJ2-3,TRBV5-6,NA
ASSTGPGTNEKLF,TRBJ1-4,TRBV7-2,NA
ASSQERQGSTEAF,TRBJ1-1,TRBV4-1,NA
AISETSTGELF,TRBJ2-2,TRBV10-3,few
ASSSRRGGNTEAF,TRBJ1-1,TRBV11-2,NA
ASSIFAYEQY,TRBJ2-7,TRBV2,NA
ASSINPLAGGTDTQY,TRBJ2-3,TRBV7-9,NA
ASSQEVGASYEQY,TRBJ2-7,TRBV14,once
ASTTRQDRGTRGYT,TRBJ1-2,TRBV19,NA
ASSFYEQY,TRBJ2-7,TRBV5-8,NA
ASSWAGSNTEAF,TRBJ1-1,TRBV6-2/TRBV6-3,NA
ASSELQGWTEAF,TRBJ1-1,TRBV6-1,NA
ASNAAVNAYGYT,TRBJ1-2,TRBV6-5,NA
ASSEGFGVRGGTDTQY,TRBJ2-3,TRBV6-1,NA
ASSPGRQCTDTQY,TRBJ2-3,TRBV10-1,NA
ASSPGKPGGYT,TRBJ1-2,TRBV4-1,NA
ASSTFTRGRVSYYGYT,TRBJ1-2,TRBV19,NA
ASIGWGRNTEAF,TRBJ1-1,TRBV2,NA
ASSLVPGNTEAF,TRBJ1-1,TRBV5-1,NA
ASSRTGGSNQPQH,TRBJ1-5,TRBV5-5,once
ASSLDGEDIQY,TRBJ2-4,TRBV11-2,NA
ASSPGQYSGNTIY,TRBJ1-3,TRBV4-1,NA
ASSLESGTGLYGYT,TRBJ1-2,TRBV7-8,NA
ASRGEQVVHEQF,TRBJ2-1,TRBV5-1,NA
ASSLLGNTEAF,TRBJ1-1,TRBV7-3,NA
ASSIMTGYEQY,TRBJ2-7,TRBV19,NA
ASSPDRDYGYT,TRBJ1-2,TRBV5-1,NA
ASSLWTESQAF,TRBJ1-1,TRBV5-1,NA
ASSPQGLAGGGLKNIQY,TRBJ2-4,TRBV18,NA
ASSLAGTGVYGEQY,TRBJ2-7,TRBV5-1,NA
ASTDKPGSYEQY,TRBJ2-7,TRBV5-1,NA
ASSSPGGRSRYNEQF,TRBJ2-1,TRBV28,NA
SVEDAGGLNEQY,TRBJ2-7,TRBV29-1,NA
ASSSTGTGGYGYT,TRBJ1-2,TRBV28,NA
ASSPRGPGNTIY,TRBJ1-3,TRBV18,NA
ASSFARSKATDTQY,TRBJ2-3,TRBV28,once
ASSLEGVPLAF,TRBJ1-1,TRBV5-1,few
ASSPDLAEGTGELF,TRBJ2-2,TRBV7-9,NA
SVETVSYEQY,TRBJ2-7,TRBV29-1,NA
ASRPPPAGEETQY,TRBJ2-5,TRBV2,NA
ASSFGTGPYEQY,TRBJ2-7,TRBV11-1,NA
ASSLYRNTEAF,TRBJ1-1,TRBV27,NA
ASSFGGSGEKLF,TRBJ1-4,TRBV28,NA
ASSLALRGAYNEQF,TRBJ2-1,TRBV5-6,NA
ASSPMTGGSYEQY,TRBJ2-7,TRBV28,NA
ASRYQGVSGELF,TRBJ2-2,TRBV3-1/TRBV3-2,once
ASSESGGPQH,TRBJ1-5,TRBV6-1,NA
ASSLVGTDKYQETQY,TRBJ2-5,TRBV7-8,NA
ASSGGGEQF,TRBJ2-1,TRBV10-1,NA
ASSSRTSGGSETQY,TRBJ2-5,TRBV4-2,NA
ASSSRGFVNEQF,TRBJ2-1,TRBV5-5,NA